This T cell receptor beta chain was identified in a study of OX40 agonist ivuxolimab in advanced cancers. For the study at large: One hepatocellular carcinoma and a couple of cutaneous melanoma patients partially responded.

This table comes from immunoSEQ multiplex PCR, and its TCRdb copy is limited to in-frame clones, with some not included. The sample includes tens of thousands of clones, more than 80% of them seen just once. V lost 0 bases to trimming and J lost 10 bases, with 13 bases between them. The CDR3 is made up of 14 amino acids. CDR1 and CDR2 (germline): SGHNT, YYREEE (reference sequence). Sample: CD4+ or CD8+ T cells sorted from blood, taken in a trial of the OX40 agonist ivuxolimab. The sequence derives from an adult with an advanced solid tumor such as melanoma, head and neck, liver or kidney cancer. The chain carries TRBV5-4 and TRBJ1-4, with D uncertain. The CDR3 spells CASSLEGGWGKLFF. The CDR3 nucleotides read TGTGCCAGCAGCTTGGAGGGTGGTTGGGGAAAACTGTTTTTT.